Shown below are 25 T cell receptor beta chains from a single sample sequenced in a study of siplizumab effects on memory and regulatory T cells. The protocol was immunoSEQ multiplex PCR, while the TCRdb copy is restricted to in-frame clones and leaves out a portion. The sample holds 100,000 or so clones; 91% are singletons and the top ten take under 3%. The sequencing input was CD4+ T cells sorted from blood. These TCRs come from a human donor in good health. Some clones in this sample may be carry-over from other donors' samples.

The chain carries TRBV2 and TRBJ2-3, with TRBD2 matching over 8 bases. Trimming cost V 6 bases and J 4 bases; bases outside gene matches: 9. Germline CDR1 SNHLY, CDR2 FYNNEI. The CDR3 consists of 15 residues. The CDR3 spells CASRGLVSIADTQYF. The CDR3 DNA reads TGTGCCAGCAGGGGACTAGTCAGTATAGCAGATACGCAGTATTTT.

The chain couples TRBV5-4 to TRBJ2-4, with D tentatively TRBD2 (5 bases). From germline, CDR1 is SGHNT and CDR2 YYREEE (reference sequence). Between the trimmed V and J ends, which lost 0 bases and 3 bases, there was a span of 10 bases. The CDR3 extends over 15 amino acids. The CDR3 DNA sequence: TGTGCCAGCAGCTTGGGTGGGAGTGGCAAAAACATTCAGTACTTC. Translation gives CASSLGGSGKNIQYF.

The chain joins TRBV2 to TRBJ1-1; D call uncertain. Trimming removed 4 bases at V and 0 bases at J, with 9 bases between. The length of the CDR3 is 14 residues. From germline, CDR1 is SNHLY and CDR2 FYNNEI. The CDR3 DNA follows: TGTGCCAGCAGTGGCGCCAGTCTGAACACTGAAGCTTTCTTT. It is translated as CASSGASLNTEAFF.

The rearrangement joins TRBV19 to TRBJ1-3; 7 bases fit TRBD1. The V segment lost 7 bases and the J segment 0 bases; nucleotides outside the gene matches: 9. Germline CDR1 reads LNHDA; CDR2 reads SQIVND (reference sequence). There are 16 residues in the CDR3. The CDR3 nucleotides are TGTGCCAGTATAAGGACAGGCCGTAACTCTGGAAACACCATATATTTT. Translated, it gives CASIRTGRNSGNTIYF.

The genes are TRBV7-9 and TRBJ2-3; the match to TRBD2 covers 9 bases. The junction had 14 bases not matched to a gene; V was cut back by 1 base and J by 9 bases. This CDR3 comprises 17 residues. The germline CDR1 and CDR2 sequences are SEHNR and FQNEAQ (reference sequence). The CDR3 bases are TGTGCCAGCAGCTTAGGGTCGGCTAGCGGGATAGGGGAAACGCAGTATTTT. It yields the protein CASSLGSASGIGETQYF.

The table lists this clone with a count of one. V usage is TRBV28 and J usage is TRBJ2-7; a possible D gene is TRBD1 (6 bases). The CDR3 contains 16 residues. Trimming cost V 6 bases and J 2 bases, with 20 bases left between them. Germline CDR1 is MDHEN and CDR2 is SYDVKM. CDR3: CASSSRGPMRPYEQYF. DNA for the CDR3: TGTGCCAGCAGCTCCAGGGGCCCCATGCGCCCCTACGAGCAGTACTTC.

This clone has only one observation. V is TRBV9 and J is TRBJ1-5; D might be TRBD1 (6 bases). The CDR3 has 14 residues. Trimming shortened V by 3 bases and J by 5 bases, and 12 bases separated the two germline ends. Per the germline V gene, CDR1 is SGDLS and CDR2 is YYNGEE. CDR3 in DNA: TGTGCCAGCAGCGGAGGGGGGGTTTATCAGCCCCAGCATTTT. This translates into CASSGGGVYQPQHF.

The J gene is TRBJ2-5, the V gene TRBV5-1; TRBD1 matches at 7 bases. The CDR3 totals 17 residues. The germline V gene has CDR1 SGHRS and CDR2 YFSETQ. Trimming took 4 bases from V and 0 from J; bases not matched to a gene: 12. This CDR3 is CASSLGQPKADQETQYF. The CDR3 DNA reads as TGCGCCAGCAGCCTGGGACAGCCCAAGGCGGACCAAGAGACCCAGTACTTC. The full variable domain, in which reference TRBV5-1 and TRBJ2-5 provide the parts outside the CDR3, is KAGVTQTPRYLIKTRGQQVTLSCSPISGHRSVSWYQQTPGQGLQFLFEYFSETQRNKGNFPGRFSGRQFSNSRSEMNVSTLELGDSALYLCASSLGQPKADQETQYFGPGTRLLVL.

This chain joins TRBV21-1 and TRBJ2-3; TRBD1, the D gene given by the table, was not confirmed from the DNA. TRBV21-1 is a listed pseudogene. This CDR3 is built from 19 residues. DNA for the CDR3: TGTGCCAGCAGCCTAGATGGGGATGGAACAGGGAGAGGGTCAGATACGCAGTATTTT. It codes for CASSLDGDGTGRGSDTQYF.

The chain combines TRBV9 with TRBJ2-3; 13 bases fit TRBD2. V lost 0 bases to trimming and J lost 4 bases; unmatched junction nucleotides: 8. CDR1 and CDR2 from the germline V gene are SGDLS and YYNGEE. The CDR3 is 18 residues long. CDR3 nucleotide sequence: TGTGCCAGCAGCGTAGTTAGGACTAGCGGGAGTAATGCAGATACGCAGTATTTT. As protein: CASSVVRTSGSNADTQYF.

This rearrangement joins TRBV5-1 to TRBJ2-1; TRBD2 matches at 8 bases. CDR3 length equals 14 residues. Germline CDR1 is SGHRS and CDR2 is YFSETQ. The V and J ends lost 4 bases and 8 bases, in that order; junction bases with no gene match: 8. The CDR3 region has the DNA TGCGCCAGCAGCACAACTAGCGGTGTCGATGAGCAGTTCTTC. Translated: CASSTTSGVDEQFF. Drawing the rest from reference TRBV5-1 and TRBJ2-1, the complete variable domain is KAGVTQTPRYLIKTRGQQVTLSCSPISGHRSVSWYQQTPGQGLQFLFEYFSETQRNKGNFPGRFSGRQFSNSRSEMNVSTLELGDSALYLCASSTTSGVDEQFFGPGTRLTVL.

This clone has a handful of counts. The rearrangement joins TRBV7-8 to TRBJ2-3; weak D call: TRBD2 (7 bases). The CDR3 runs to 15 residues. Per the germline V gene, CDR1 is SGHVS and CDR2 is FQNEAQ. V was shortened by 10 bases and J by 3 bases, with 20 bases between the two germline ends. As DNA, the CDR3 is TGTGCCACCTCGGGGGGCCGGCTGGGGACAGATACGCAGTATTTT. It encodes CATSGGRLGTDTQYF. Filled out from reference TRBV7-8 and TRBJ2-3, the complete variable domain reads GAGVSQSPRYKVAKRGQDVALRCDPISGHVSLFWYQQALGQGPEFLTYFQNEAQLDKSGLPSDRFFAERPEGSVSTLKIQRTQQEDSAVYLCATSGGRLGTDTQYFGPGTRLTVL.

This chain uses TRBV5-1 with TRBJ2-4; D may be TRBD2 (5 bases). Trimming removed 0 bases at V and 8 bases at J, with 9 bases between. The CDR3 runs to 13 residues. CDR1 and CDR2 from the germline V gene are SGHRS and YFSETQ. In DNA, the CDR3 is TGCGCCAGCAGCTTGGCCCCAGCGGACATTCAGTACTTC. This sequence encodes CASSLAPADIQYF.

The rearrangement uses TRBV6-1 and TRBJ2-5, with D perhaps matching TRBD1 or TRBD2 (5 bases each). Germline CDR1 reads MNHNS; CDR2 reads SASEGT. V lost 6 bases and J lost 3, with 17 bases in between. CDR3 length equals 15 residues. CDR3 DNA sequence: TGTGCCAGCAGCGCTTTAAATGGGGGAGAAGAGACCCAGTACTTC. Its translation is CASSALNGGEETQYF.

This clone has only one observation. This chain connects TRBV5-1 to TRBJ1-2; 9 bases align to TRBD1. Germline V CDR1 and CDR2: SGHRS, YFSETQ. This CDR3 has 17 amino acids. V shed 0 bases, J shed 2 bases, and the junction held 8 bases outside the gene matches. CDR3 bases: TGCGCCAGCAGCTTGGATTACGGGACAGGGAGGAACTATGGCTACACCTTC. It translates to CASSLDYGTGRNYGYTF.

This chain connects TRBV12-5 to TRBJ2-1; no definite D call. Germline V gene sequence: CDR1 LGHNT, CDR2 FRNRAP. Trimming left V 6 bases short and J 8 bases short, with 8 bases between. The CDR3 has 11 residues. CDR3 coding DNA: TGTGCTAGTGGGGACGGGTATGAGCAGTTCTTC. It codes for CASGDGYEQFF.

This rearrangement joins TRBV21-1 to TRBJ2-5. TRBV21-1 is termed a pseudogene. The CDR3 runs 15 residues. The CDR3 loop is CASINTGHTRGTQYF. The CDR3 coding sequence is TGTGCCAGCATTAACACGGGGCACACCCGTGGGACCCAGTACTTC.

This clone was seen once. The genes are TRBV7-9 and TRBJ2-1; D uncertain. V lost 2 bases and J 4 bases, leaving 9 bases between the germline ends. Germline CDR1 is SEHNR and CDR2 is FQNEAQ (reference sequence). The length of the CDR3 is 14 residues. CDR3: CASSLKASYNEQFF. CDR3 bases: TGTGCCAGCAGCTTAAAAGCGTCATACAATGAGCAGTTCTTC. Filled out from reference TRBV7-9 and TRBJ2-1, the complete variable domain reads DTGVSQNPRHKITKRGQNVTFRCDPISEHNRLYWYRQTLGQGPEFLTYFQNEAQLEKSRLLSDRFSAERPKGSFSTLEIQRTEQGDSAMYLCASSLKASYNEQFFGPGTRLTVL.

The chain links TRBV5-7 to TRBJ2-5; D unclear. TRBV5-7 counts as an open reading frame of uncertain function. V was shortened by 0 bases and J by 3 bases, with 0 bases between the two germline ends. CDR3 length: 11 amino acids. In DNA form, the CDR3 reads TGTGCCAGCAGCTTGGAAGAGACCCAGTACTTC. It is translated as CASSLEETQYF.

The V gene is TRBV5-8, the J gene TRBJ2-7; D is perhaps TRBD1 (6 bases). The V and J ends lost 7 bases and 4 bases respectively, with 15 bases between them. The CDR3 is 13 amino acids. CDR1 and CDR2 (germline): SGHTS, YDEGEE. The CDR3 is CASGWDTEYEQYF. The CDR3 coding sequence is TGTGCCAGCGGATGGGACACTGAATACGAGCAGTACTTC.

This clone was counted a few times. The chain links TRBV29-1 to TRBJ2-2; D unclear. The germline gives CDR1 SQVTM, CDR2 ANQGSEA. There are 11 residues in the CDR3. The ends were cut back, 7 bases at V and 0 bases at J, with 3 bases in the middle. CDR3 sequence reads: CSATNTGELFF. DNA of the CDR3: TGCAGCGCTACGAACACCGGGGAGCTGTTTTTT.

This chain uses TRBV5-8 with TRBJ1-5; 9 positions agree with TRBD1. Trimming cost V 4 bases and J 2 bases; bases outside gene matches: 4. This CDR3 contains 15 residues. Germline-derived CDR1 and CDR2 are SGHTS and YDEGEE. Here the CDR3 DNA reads TGTGCCAGCAGCCCCGGGACAGGGCGCAATCAGCCCCAGCATTTT. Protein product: CASSPGTGRNQPQHF.

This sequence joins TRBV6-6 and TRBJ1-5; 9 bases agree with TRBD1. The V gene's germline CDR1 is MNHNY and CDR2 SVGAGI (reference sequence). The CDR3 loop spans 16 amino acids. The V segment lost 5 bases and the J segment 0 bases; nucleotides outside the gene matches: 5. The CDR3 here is CASSPRQGDSNQPQHF. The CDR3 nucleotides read TGTGCCAGCAGTCCCCGACAGGGGGATAGCAATCAGCCCCAGCATTTT.

CDR3 sequence (DNA): TGTGCCAGCAGACCCAGACCGGGACAGGGGATTCAGTACTTC. It specifies CASRPRPGQGIQYF. The rearrangement links TRBV27 to TRBJ2-4, with 10 positions matching TRBD1. The CDR3 extends over 14 amino acids. V trimming: 6 bases; J trimming: 10 bases; junction bases outside the gene matches: 9. CDR1 and CDR2 (germline): MNHEY, SMNVEV (reference sequence).

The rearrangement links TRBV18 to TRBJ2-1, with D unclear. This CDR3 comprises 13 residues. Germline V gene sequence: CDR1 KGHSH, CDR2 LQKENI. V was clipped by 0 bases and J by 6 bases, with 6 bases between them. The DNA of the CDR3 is TGTGCCAGCTCACCACCACCCTCCAATGAGCAGTTCTTC. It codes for CASSPPPSNEQFF.